Presented here are 10 T cell receptor beta chains from one specimen sequenced in a study of T cell responses to AZD1222 COVID-19 vaccine. Only in-frame clones appear in the TCRdb table, and some are missing; sequencing was by immunoSEQ multiplex PCR. The table lists 120,000 to 150,000 clones, around nine tenths of them singletons, with around 5.2% in the top ten. The sequencing here drew on peripheral blood, taken on day 0 of AZD1222 vaccination. All receptors derive from an adult in good health.

The chain has TRBV6-5 and TRBJ2-3, with TRBD2 as a possible D gene (6 bases). The CDR3 contains 12 residues. Trimming removed 6 bases at V and 5 bases at J, with 9 bases between. CDR1 MNHEY and CDR2 SVGAGI come from the germline V gene. This CDR3 is CASRREGDTQYF. The CDR3 DNA reads as TGTGCCAGCAGGCGGGAAGGAGATACGCAGTATTTT.

The chain links TRBV6-2 or TRBV6-3 to TRBJ1-2; D remains ambiguous. This CDR3 spans 16 amino acids. Germline-derived CDR1 and CDR2 are MNHEY and SVGEGT. The V end was cut by 0 bases, the J end by 5 bases, with 16 bases between. For the CDR3, the DNA is TGTGCCAGCAGTTACTCAGAGGGCCCGAGGATGTATGGCTACACCTTC. It encodes CASSYSEGPRMYGYTF.

The chain joins TRBV10-3 to TRBJ1-2; 8 nucleotides match TRBD1. The junction had 10 bases not matched to a gene; V was cut back by 2 bases and J by 5 bases. The CDR3 consists of 16 residues. CDR1 is ENHRY, CDR2 SYGVKD, per germline. In nucleotides, the CDR3 is TGTGCCATCAGTGAGGATGGACAGGGAATGGGGTATGGCTACACCTTC. The encoded protein is CAISEDGQGMGYGYTF.

This chain uses TRBV19 with TRBJ1-5; weak D call: TRBD1 (5 bases). This CDR3 has 15 amino acids. CDR1 is LNHDA, CDR2 SQIVND, per germline (reference sequence). With 8 bases removed from V and 0 bases from J, the gap between germline ends came to 14 bases. The CDR3 spells CASGGVLYSNQPQHF. CDR3 bases: TGTGCCAGTGGGGGGGTTTTATATAGCAATCAGCCCCAGCATTTT.

This clone was found a few times. The rearrangement joins TRBV7-9 to TRBJ1-2, with D perhaps TRBD1 (5 bases). Per germline, CDR1 SEHNR and CDR2 FQNEAQ (reference sequence). This CDR3 spans 15 amino acids. V lost 1 base to trimming and J lost 3 bases, with 12 bases between them. The CDR3 DNA follows: TGTGCCAGCAGCTTAGGAGGCAGGGAGGACTATGGCTACACCTTC. Amino acids: CASSLGGREDYGYTF.

V gene TRBV28 combines with J gene TRBJ1-5; unclear D gene. V was trimmed by 1 base and J by 5 bases, leaving 6 bases between them. Germline loops: CDR1 MDHEN, CDR2 SYDVKM. This CDR3 has 13 residues. In nucleotides, the CDR3 is TGTGCCAGCAGTTTATATGGGGATCAGCCCCAGCATTTT. Its protein is CASSLYGDQPQHF.

This rearrangement joins TRBV21-1 to TRBJ2-7; the table's D call, TRBD1, was not checked against the DNA. TRBV21-1 is recorded as a pseudogene. This CDR3 comprises 16 residues. CDR3 DNA: TGTGCCAGCAGCACTTGTGGGGCTAAGTTCCCCTACGAGCAGTACTTC. Its translation is CASSTCGAKFPYEQYF.

The V call is TRBV23-1, the J call TRBJ1-2, with TRBD1 matching over 7 bases. TRBV23-1 is sorted into the ORF group, with uncertain function. This CDR3 comprises 13 residues. V shed 0 bases and J 8 bases; nucleotides not matched to a gene: 3. CDR3 in DNA: TGCGCCAGCAGTCAATCGACAGGGTGCGGCTACACCTTC. Its protein is CASSQSTGCGYTF.

The chain joins TRBV6-5 to TRBJ1-6; D might be TRBD1 (6 bases). The ends were cut back, 2 bases at V and 7 bases at J, with 9 bases in the middle. Germline assignment: CDR1 MNHEY and CDR2 SVGAGI. The CDR3 runs to 14 residues. In DNA, the CDR3 is TGTGCCAGCAGTTACGCAGGGGAGAATTCACCCCTCCACTTT. Its protein is CASSYAGENSPLHF.

The sample holds one count of this clone. J is TRBJ2-1 and V is TRBV28; no clear D gene. CDR1 and CDR2 (germline): MDHEN, SYDVKM. V lost 7 bases to trimming and J lost 7 bases, with 14 bases between them. This CDR3 has 13 residues. The CDR3 is CASTLGFWNEQFF. The CDR3 DNA reads as TGTGCCAGCACCTTGGGGTTTTGGAATGAGCAGTTCTTC.